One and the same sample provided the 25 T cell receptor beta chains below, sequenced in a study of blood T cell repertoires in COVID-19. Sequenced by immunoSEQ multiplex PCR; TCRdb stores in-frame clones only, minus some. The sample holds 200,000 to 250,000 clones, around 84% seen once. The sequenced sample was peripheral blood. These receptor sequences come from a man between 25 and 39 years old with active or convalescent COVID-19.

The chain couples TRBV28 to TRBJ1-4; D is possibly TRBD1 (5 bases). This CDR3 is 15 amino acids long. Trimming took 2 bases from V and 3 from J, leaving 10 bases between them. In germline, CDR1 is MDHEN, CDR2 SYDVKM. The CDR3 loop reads CASSLGAAPNEKLFF. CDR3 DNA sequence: TGTGCCAGCAGTTTAGGGGCGGCACCTAATGAAAAACTGTTTTTT.

In DNA, the CDR3 is TGTGCCAGCAGTACCGTCCTCCCCGGGAATCAGCCCCAGCATTTT. Protein sequence: CASSTVLPGNQPQHF. The chain carries TRBV28 and TRBJ1-5; D not resolved. The CDR3 is made up of 15 amino acids. The V gene lost 5 bases and the J gene lost 4 bases, with 15 bases spanning the gap. Germline assignment: CDR1 MDHEN and CDR2 SYDVKM.

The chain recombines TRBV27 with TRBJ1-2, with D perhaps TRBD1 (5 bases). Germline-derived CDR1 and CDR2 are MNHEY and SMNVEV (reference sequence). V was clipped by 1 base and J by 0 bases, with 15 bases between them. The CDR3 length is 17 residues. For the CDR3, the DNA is TGTGCCAGCAGTTTATATTACCGACAGCTAGCTAACTATGGCTACACCTTC. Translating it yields CASSLYYRQLANYGYTF.

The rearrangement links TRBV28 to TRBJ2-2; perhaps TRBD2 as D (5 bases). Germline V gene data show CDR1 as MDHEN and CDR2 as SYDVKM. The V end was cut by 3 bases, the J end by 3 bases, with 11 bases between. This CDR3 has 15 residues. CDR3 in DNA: TGTGCCAGCAGTTTCGGGATATTGGACACCGGGGAGCTGTTTTTT. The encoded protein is CASSFGILDTGELFF.

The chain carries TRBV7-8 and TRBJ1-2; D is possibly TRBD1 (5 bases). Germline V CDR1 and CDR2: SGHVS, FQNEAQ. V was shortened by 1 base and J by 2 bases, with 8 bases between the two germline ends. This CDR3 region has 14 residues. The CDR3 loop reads CASSLDYRNYGYTF. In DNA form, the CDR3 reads TGTGCCAGCAGCTTAGATTACAGGAACTATGGCTACACCTTC. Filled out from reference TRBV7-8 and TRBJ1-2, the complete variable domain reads GAGVSQSPRYKVAKRGQDVALRCDPISGHVSLFWYQQALGQGPEFLTYFQNEAQLDKSGLPSDRFFAERPEGSVSTLKIQRTQQEDSAVYLCASSLDYRNYGYTFGSGTRLTVV.

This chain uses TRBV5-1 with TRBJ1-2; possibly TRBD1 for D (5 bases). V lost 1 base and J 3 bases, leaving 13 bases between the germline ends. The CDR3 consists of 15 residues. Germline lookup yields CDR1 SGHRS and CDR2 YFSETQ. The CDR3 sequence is CASSLRQGWDYGYTF. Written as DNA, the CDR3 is TGCGCCAGCAGCTTGAGGCAGGGTTGGGACTATGGCTACACCTTC. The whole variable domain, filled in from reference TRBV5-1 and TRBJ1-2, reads KAGVTQTPRYLIKTRGQQVTLSCSPISGHRSVSWYQQTPGQGLQFLFEYFSETQRNKGNFPGRFSGRQFSNSRSEMNVSTLELGDSALYLCASSLRQGWDYGYTFGSGTRLTVV.

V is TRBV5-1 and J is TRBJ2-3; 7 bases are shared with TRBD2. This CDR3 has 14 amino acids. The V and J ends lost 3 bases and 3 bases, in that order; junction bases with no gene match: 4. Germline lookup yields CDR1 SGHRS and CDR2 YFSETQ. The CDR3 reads CASSSGAGTDTQYF. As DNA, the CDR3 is TGCGCCAGCAGCTCCGGAGCGGGGACAGATACGCAGTATTTT.

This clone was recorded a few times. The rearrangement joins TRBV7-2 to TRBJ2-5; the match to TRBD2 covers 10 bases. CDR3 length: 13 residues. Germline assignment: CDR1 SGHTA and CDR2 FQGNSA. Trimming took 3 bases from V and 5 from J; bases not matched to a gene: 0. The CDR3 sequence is CASSFSGRETQYF. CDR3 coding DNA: TGTGCCAGCAGCTTTAGCGGGAGGGAGACCCAGTACTTC. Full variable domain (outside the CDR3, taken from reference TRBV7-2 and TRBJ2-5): GAGVSQSPSNKVTEKGKDVELRCDPISGHTALYWYRQSLGQGLEFLIYFQGNSAPDKSGLPSDRFSAERTGGSVSTLTIQRTQQEDSAVYLCASSFSGRETQYFGPGTRLLVL.

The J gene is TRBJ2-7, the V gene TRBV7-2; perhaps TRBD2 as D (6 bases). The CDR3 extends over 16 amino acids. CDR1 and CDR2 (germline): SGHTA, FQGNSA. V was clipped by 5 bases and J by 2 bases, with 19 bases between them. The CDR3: CASSDTQSGPAYEQYF. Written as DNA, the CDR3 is TGTGCCAGCAGCGACACTCAAAGCGGGCCCGCCTACGAGCAGTACTTC.

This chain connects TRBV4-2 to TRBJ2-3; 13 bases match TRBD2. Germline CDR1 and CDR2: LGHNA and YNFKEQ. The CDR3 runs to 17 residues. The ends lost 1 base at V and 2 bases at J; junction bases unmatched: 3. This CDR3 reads CASSQAGTSGITDTQYF. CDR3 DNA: TGTGCCAGCAGCCAAGCTGGGACTAGCGGGATCACAGATACGCAGTATTTT.

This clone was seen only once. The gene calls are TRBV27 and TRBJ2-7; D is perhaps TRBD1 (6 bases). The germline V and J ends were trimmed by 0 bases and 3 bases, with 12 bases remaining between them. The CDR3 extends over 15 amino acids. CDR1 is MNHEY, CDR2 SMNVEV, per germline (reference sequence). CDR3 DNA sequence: TGTGCCAGCAGTTTATCTCCAGGGGCAGGCTACGAGCAGTACTTC. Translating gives CASSLSPGAGYEQYF.

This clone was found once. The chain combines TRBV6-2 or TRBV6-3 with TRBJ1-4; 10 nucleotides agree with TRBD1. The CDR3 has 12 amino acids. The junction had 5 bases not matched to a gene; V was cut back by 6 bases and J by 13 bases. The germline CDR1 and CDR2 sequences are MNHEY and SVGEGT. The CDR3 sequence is CASSPGQGVLFF. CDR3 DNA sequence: TGTGCCAGCAGCCCTGGACAGGGGGTACTGTTTTTT.

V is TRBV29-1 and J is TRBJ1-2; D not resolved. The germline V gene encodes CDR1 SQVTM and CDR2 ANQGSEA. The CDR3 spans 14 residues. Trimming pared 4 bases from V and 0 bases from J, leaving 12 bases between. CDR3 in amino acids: CSVVGGQTNYGYTF. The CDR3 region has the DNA TGCAGCGTTGTTGGTGGGCAGACTAACTATGGCTACACCTTC.

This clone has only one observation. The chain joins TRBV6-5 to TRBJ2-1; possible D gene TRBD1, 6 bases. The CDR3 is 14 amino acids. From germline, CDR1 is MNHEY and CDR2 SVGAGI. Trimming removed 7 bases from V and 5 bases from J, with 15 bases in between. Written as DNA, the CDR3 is TGTGCCAGCACCGAACCGACAGGCCACAATGAGCAGTTCTTC. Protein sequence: CASTEPTGHNEQFF.

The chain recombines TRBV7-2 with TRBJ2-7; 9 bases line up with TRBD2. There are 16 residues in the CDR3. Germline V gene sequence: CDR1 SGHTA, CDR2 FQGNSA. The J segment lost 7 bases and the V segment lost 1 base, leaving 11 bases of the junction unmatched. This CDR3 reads CASSLDLAGSWGEQYF. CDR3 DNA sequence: TGTGCCAGCAGCTTAGATCTAGCGGGGTCTTGGGGGGAGCAGTACTTC.

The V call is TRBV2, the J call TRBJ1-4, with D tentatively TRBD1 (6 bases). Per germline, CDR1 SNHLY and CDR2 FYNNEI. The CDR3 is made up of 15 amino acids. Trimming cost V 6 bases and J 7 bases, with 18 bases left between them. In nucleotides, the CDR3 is TGTGCCAGCAGATCTACGACAGGCAGGGGTGAAAAACTGTTTTTT. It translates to CASRSTTGRGEKLFF.

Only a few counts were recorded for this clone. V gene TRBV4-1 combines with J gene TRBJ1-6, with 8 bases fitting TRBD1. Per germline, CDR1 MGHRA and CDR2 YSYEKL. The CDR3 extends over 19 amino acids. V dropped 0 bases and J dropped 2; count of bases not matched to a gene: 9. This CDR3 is CASSQDSTGQGAYNSPLHF. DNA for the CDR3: TGCGCCAGCAGCCAAGATTCTACCGGACAGGGCGCCTATAATTCACCCCTCCACTTT.

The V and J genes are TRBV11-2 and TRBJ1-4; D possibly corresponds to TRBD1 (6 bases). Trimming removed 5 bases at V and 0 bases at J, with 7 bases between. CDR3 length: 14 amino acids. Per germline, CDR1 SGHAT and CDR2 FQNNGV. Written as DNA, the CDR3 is TGTGCCAGCAGCAGGACAGCAACTAATGAAAAACTGTTTTTT. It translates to CASSRTATNEKLFF.

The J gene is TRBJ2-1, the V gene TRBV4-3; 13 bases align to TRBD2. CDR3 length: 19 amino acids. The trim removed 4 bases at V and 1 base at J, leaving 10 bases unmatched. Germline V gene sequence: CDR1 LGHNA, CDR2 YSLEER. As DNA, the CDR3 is TGCGCCAGCAGCCCCGGACTAGCGGGAGAACGAAAGTCCTACAATGAGCAGTTCTTC. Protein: CASSPGLAGERKSYNEQFF.

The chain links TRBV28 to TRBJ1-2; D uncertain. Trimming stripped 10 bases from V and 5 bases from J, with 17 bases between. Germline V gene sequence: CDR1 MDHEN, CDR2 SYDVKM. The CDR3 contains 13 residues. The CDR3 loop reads CATLVPGFYGYTF. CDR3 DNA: TGTGCCACCCTTGTCCCGGGTTTTTATGGCTACACCTTC.

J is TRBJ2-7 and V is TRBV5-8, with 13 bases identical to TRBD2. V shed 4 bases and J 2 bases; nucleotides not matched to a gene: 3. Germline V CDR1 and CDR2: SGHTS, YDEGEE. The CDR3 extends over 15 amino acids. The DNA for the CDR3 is TGTGCCAGCAGCCCCGGGACTAGCGGGACCTACGAGCAGTACTTC. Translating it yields CASSPGTSGTYEQYF.

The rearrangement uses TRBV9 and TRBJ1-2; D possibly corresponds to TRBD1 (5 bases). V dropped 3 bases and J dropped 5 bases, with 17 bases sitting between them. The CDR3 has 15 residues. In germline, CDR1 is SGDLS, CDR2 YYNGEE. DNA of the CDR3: TGTGCCAGCAGCGAAATGGTGGGGGGAGGGTATGGCTACACCTTC. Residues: CASSEMVGGGYGYTF.

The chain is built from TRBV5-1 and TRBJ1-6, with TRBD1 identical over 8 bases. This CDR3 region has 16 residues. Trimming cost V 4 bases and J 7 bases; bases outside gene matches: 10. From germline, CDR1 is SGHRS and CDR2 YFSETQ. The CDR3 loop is CASSLGTDRANSPLHF. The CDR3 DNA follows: TGCGCCAGCAGCCTTGGGACGGACAGGGCGAATTCACCCCTCCACTTT.

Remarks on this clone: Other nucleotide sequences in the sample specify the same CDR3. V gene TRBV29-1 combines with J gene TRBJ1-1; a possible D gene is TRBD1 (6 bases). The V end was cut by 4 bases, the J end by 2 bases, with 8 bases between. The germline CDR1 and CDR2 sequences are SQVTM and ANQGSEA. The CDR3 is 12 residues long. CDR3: CSVGQANTEAFF. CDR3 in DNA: TGCAGCGTTGGACAGGCTAACACTGAAGCTTTCTTT.

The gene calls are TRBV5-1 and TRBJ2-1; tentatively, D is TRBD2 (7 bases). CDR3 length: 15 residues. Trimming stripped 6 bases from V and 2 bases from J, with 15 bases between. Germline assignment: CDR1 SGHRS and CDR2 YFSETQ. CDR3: CASTGEGIAYNEQFF. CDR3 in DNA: TGCGCCAGCACAGGGGAGGGCATCGCCTACAATGAGCAGTTCTTC.